Following are 5 T cell receptor beta chains from one sample sequenced in a study of post-analysis software for immune sequencing data. These receptors' antigens are unknown. TCR beta libraries were prepared from cDNA with unique molecular identifiers. TCRdb processed the PCR reads anew with MiXCR; each CDR3 protein has one entry. Of 750,000 to 950,000 distinct CDR3 sequences listed, roughly half were seen once; the top ten hold 4.6%. Study results and caveats: Relative to controls, patients had roughly five TRBV segments at higher frequency, with TRBV5-6, TRBV5-1 and TRBV20-1 among these.

Sequenced material: blood. These receptors were obtained from a girl under 18 with multiple sclerosis.

CDR3 sequence reads: CASSYGPGQYMNTEAFF. As DNA, the CDR3 is TGTGCCAGCAGTTACGGGCCGGGACAGTACATGAACACTGAAGCTTTCTTT. The rearrangement links TRBV6-5 to TRBJ1-1; 7 nucleotides line up with TRBD1. This CDR3 spans 17 amino acids. Germline loops: CDR1 MNHEY, CDR2 SVGAGI. Trimming removed 2 bases from V and 0 bases from J; junction bases left unmatched: 9.

The chain is built from TRBV29-1 and TRBJ2-7; weak D call: TRBD1 (6 bases). From germline, CDR1 is SQVTM and CDR2 ANQGSEA. V lost 7 bases to trimming and J lost 2 bases, with 15 bases between them. The CDR3 covers 13 residues. CDR3: CSAIRQDPYEQYF. The CDR3 nucleotides read TGCAGCGCAATCCGACAGGATCCCTACGAGCAGTACTTC.

This clonotype was recorded only once. This chain connects TRBV27 to TRBJ1-5, with D possibly being TRBD1 (5 bases). V lost 0 bases, J lost 0 bases, and 12 bases lay in between. The CDR3 consists of 17 residues. CDR1 MNHEY and CDR2 SMNVEV come from the germline V gene (reference sequence). CDR3 sequence: CASSLSRWGYSNQPQHF. The CDR3 nucleotides read TGTGCCAGCAGTTTATCACGCTGGGGGTATAGCAATCAGCCCCAGCATTTT.

This chain uses TRBV7-9 with TRBJ2-6; no clear D. CDR1 is SEHNR and CDR2 is FQNEAQ in the germline V gene (reference sequence). The V end was cut by 4 bases, the J end by 3 bases, with 13 bases between. There are 16 residues in the CDR3. CDR3 region: CASSSGIGDGANVLTF. CDR3 bases: TGTGCCAGCAGCTCCGGAATAGGCGATGGGGCCAACGTCCTGACTTTC.

The chain couples TRBV12-3 or TRBV12-4 to TRBJ1-2; D might be TRBD1 (5 bases). CDR3 length: 14 residues. Trimming removed 5 bases at V and 6 bases at J, with 16 bases between. Here the CDR3 reads CASSPGPGGNGYTF. The CDR3 nucleotides read TGTGCCAGCAGTCCGGGCCCTGGGGGGAATGGCTACACCTTC.